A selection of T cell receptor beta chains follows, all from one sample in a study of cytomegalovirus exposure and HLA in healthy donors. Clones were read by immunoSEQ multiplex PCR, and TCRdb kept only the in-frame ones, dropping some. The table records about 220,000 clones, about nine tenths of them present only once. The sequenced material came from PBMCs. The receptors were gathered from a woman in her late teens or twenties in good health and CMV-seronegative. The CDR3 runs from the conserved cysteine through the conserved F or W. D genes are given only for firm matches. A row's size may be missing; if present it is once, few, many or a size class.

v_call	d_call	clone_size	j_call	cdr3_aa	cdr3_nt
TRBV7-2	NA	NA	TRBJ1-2	CASGASRRRVKANYGYTF	TGTGCCAGCGGAGCTTCTAGACGCAGGGTAAAAGCTAACTATGGCTACACCTTC
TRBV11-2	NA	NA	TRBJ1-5	CASSPYQGQPQHF	TGTGCCAGCAGCCCATATCAGGGACAGCCCCAGCATTTT
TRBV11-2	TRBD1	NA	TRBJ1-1	CASSPKPRGWDTEAFF	TGTGCCAGCAGCCCGAAGCCCAGGGGGTGGGACACTGAAGCTTTCTTT
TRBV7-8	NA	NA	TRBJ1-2	CASSSSTGSFNYGYTF	TGTGCCAGCAGCTCCTCGACAGGAAGCTTTAACTATGGCTACACCTTC
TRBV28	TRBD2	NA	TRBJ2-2	CASRLSGTAGELFF	TGTGCCAGCAGATTAAGCGGGACCGCCGGGGAGCTGTTTTTT
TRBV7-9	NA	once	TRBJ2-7	CASSLASGIRGSYEQYF	TGTGCCAGCAGCTTAGCTTCCGGGATCAGGGGTTCCTACGAGCAGTACTTC
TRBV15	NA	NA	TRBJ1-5	CATSTLGEGINQPQHF	TGTGCCACCAGTACCCTCGGGGAGGGTATCAATCAGCCCCAGCATTTT
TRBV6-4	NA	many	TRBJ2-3	CASSVGLGGGDTQYF	TGTGCCAGCAGTGTCGGGCTGGGGGGAGGAGATACGCAGTATTTT
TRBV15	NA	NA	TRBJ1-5	CATSRDGGGGQPQHF	TGTGCCACCAGCAGAGATGGCGGGGGCGGTCAGCCCCAGCATTTT
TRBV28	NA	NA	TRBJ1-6	CASRQGGSPLHF	TGTGCCAGCAGACAGGGTGGTTCACCCCTCCACTTT
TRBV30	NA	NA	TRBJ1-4	CAWSGRGGTTATNEKLFF	TGTGCCTGGAGTGGTCGGGGAGGAACGACAGCTACTAATGAAAAACTGTTTTTT
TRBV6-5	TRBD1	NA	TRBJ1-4	CASSYRGLGKLFF	TGTGCCAGCAGTTACAGGGGGCTGGGAAAACTGTTTTTT
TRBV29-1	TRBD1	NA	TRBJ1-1	CSAVLWTGTEAFF	TGCAGCGCCGTCCTTTGGACAGGGACTGAAGCTTTCTTT
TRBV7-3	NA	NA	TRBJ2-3	CASRREVGDTQYF	TGTGCCAGCAGGAGGGAGGTCGGCGATACGCAGTATTTT
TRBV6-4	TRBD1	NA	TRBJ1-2	CASSDPGQPWRGYTF	TGTGCCAGCAGTGACCCGGGACAGCCATGGAGGGGCTACACCTTC
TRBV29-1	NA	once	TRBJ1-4	CSTQDSQNEKLFF	TGCAGCACGCAGGACAGCCAGAATGAAAAACTGTTTTTT
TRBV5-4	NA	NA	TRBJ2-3	CASSLEQGADTQYF	TGTGCCAGCAGCTTGGAACAGGGCGCAGATACGCAGTATTTT
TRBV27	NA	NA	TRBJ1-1	CASSPRDRTNTEAFF	TGTGCCAGCTCCCCACGCGACAGAACGAACACTGAAGCTTTCTTT
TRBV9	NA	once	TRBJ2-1	CASSVEASRYNEQFF	TGTGCCAGCAGCGTAGAGGCTAGCAGATACAATGAGCAGTTCTTC
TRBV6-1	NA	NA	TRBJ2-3	CAIRAGRGPADTQYF	TGTGCCATCCGGGCGGGGAGAGGGCCCGCAGATACGCAGTATTTT
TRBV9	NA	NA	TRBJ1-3	CASSDPRMGAGGNTIYF	TGTGCCAGCAGCGACCCCAGGATGGGGGCGGGTGGAAACACCATATATTTT
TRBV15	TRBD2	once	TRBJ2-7	CATSRVVGVASGRSPYEQYF	TGTGCCACCAGCAGAGTCGTGGGGGTGGCGAGCGGGAGGAGCCCCTACGAGCAGTACTTC
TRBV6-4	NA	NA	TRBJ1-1	CASSVEGPLYNTEAFF	TGTGCCAGCTCGGTGGAGGGACCTCTTTATAACACTGAAGCTTTCTTT
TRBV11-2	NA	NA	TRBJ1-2	CASSLDPGVPSGYTF	TGTGCCAGCAGCTTAGATCCGGGGGTCCCTTCTGGCTACACCTTC
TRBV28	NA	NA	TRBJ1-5	CASSLHRDQPQHF	TGTGCCAGCAGTTTACACAGGGATCAGCCCCAGCATTTT
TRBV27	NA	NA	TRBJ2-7	CASSFRVSSTGEQYF	TGTGCCAGCAGTTTCCGGGTTTCCAGCACGGGCGAGCAGTACTTC
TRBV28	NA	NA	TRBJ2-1	CASSLGSRGNEQFF	TGTGCCAGCAGTTTGGGCAGTAGGGGCAATGAGCAGTTCTTC
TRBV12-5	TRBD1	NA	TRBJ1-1	CASAPDRVGTEAFF	TGTGCTAGTGCCCCGGACAGGGTGGGCACTGAAGCTTTCTTT
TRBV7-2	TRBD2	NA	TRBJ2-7	CASSLGLAGGYEQYF	TGTGCCAGCAGCTTGGGGCTAGCGGGAGGCTACGAGCAGTACTTC
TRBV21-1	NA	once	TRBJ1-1	CASSRKEGGSLNTEAFF	TGTGCCAGCAGTAGAAAGGAGGGGGGGTCGCTGAACACTGAAGCTTTCTTT
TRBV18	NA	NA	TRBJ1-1	CASSSGQTEAFF	TGTGCCAGCTCATCCGGACAGACCGAAGCTTTCTTT
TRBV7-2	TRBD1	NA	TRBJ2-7	CASSSLPGQDSRRF	TGTGCCAGCAGCTCCTTACCGGGACAGGATTCTCGAAGGTTC
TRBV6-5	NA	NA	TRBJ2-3	CASSPPGFDTQYF	TGTGCCAGCAGCCCCCCCGGGTTCGATACGCAGTATTTT
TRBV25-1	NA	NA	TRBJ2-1	CASSEFIRGEQFF	TGTGCCAGCAGTGAATTTATCAGAGGTGAGCAGTTCTTC
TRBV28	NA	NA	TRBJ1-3	CASSSPDSSSGNTIYF	TGTGCCAGCAGTTCCCCCGACTCGAGCTCTGGAAACACCATATATTTT
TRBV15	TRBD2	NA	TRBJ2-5	CATSRATLAGGQETQYF	TGTGCCACCAGCAGAGCCACACTAGCGGGAGGACAAGAGACCCAGTACTTC
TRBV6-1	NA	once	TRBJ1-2	CASSESGRPAGYTF	TGTGCCAGCAGTGAATCCGGCAGGCCCGCTGGCTACACCTTC
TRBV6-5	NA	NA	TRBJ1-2	CASSYSTGWYGYTF	TGTGCCAGCAGTTACTCCACAGGGTGGTATGGCTACACCTTC
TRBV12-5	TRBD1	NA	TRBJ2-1	CASGSGGNEQFF	TGTGCTAGTGGTTCAGGGGGAAATGAGCAGTTCTTC
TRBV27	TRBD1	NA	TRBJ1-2	CASSYGQAGGYTF	TGTGCCAGCAGTTATGGACAGGCAGGTGGCTACACCTTC
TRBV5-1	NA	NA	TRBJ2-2	CASSLRLVVNTGELFF	TGCGCCAGCAGCTTGAGACTAGTGGTGAACACCGGGGAGCTGTTTTTT
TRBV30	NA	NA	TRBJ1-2	CAWSVSSGYTF	TGTGCCTGGAGTGTAAGCTCTGGCTACACCTTC
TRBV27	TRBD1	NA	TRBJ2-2	CASSQGAAGELFF	TGTGCCAGCAGCCAGGGGGCCGCCGGGGAGCTGTTTTTT
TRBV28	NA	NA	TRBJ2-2	CASSRLLNTGELFF	TGTGCCAGCAGTCGACTCCTGAACACCGGGGAGCTGTTTTTT
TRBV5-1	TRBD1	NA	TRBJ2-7	CASSLSGGAFSEQYF	TGCGCCAGCAGCTTGTCAGGGGGCGCTTTCAGCGAGCAGTACTTC